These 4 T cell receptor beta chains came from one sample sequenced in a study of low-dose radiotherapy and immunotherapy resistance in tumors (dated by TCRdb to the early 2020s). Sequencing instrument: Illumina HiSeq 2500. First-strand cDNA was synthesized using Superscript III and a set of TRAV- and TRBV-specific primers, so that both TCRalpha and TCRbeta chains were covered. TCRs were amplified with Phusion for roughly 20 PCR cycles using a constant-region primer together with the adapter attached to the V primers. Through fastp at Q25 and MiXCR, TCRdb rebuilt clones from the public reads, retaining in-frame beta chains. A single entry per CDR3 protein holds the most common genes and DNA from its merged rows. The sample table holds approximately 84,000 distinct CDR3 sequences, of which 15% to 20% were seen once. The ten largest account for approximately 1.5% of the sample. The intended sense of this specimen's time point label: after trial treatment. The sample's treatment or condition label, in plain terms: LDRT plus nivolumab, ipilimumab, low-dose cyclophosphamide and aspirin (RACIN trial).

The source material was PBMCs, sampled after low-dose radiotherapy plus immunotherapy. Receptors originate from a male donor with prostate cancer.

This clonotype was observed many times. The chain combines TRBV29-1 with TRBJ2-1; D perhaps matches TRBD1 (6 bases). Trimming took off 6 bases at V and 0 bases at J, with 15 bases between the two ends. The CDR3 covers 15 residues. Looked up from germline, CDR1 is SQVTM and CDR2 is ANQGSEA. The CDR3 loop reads CSVGTLLHSYNEQFF. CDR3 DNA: TGCAGCGTCGGGACACTTTTACACTCCTACAATGAGCAGTTCTTC.

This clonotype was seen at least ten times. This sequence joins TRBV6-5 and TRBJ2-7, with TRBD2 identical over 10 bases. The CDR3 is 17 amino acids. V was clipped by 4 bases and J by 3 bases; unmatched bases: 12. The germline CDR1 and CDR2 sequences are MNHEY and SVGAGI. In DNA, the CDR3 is TGTGCCAGCAGTTCCGGGGGTAGCGGGAGGTTTGACTACGAGCAGTACTTC. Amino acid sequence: CASSSGGSGRFDYEQYF.

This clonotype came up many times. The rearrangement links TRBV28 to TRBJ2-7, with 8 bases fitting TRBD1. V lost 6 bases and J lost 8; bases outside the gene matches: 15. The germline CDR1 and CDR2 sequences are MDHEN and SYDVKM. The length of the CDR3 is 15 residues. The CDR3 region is CASRTGDSVLTKQYF. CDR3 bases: TGTGCCAGCAGGACAGGGGACAGCGTCCTTACGAAGCAGTACTTC.

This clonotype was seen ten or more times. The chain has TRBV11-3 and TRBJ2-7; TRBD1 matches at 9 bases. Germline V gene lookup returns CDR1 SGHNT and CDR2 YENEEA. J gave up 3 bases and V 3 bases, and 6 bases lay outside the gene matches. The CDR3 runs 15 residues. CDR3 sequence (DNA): TGTGCCAGCAGCTTTAACCCGGGACAGGGCTACGAGCAGTACTTC. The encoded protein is CASSFNPGQGYEQYF.